A selection of T cell receptor beta chains follows, all from one sample in a study of blood T cell repertoires in COVID-19. The repertoire was sequenced with immunoSEQ multiplex PCR; TCRdb's copy has only in-frame clones and lacks some. The repertoire holds around 150,000 clones, 87% seen once, with about 4% in the top ten. The sequenced material came from peripheral blood. The receptors were sampled from a woman aged 60-75 years with active or convalescent COVID-19. The CDR3 runs from the conserved cysteine through the conserved F or W. The D gene is left open where the match is weak. Clone size, where shown, is once, few, many, or a class for clones that have expanded.

d_call	clone_size	v_call	j_call	cdr3_nt	cdr3_aa
NA	NA	TRBV10-3	TRBJ1-1	TGTGCCATCAGTGAGTCGAGAGGGGGGGCCGGGGACACTGAAGCTTTCTTT	CAISESRGGAGDTEAFF
NA	NA	TRBV9	TRBJ2-5	TGTGCCAGCGGGCAAGGGGATTCCGCCCAGTACTTC	CASGQGDSAQYF
NA	NA	TRBV15	TRBJ1-1	TGTGCCACCAGCAGAGGGGGCGCGGCGAACACTGAAGCTTTCTTT	CATSRGGAANTEAFF
TRBD1	NA	TRBV6-2/TRBV6-3	TRBJ1-2	TGTGCCAGCAGTGGAACCGGGACAGGCTATGGCTACACCTTC	CASSGTGTGYGYTF
TRBD1	NA	TRBV19	TRBJ2-1	TGTGCCAGTAGTATTGGTGGACAGGTTTACAATGAGCAGTTCTTC	CASSIGGQVYNEQFF
TRBD1	NA	TRBV12-3/TRBV12-4	TRBJ1-1	TGTGCCAGTAGACAGGGATGGATCACTGAAGCTTTCTTT	CASRQGWITEAFF
TRBD2	NA	TRBV15	TRBJ2-2	TGTGCCACCAGCAGAACCCAAGGACTAGCGGGTGACGGGGAGCTGTTTTTT	CATSRTQGLAGDGELFF
NA	NA	TRBV18	TRBJ1-4	TGTGCCAGCTCACCTTACAGGGAATCTGAAAAACTGTTTTTT	CASSPYRESEKLFF
NA	NA	TRBV6-6	TRBJ1-5	TGTGCCAGCAGTTACTCTATCGGGCAGCCCCAGCATTTT	CASSYSIGQPQHF
NA	NA	TRBV4-1	TRBJ2-7	TGCGCCAGCAGCCAATCGGACAGCGACAGCTCCTACGAGCAGTACTTC	CASSQSDSDSSYEQYF
TRBD1	once	TRBV4-1	TRBJ2-1	TGCGCCAGCAGCCAAGCGGGGACAGGGCCCAATGAGCAGTTCTTC	CASSQAGTGPNEQFF
TRBD2	NA	TRBV5-4	TRBJ2-1	TGTGCCAGCAGCCTTAGCGGGGGCTCCTACAATGAGCAGTTCTTC	CASSLSGGSYNEQFF
NA	NA	TRBV2	TRBJ1-6	TGTGCCAGCAGTGAGGCCAGGCAAGATTCACCCCTCCACTTT	CASSEARQDSPLHF
NA	NA	TRBV10-3	TRBJ1-6	TGTGCCATCAGTGAGTCGCAGTATAATTCACCCCTCCACTTT	CAISESQYNSPLHF
TRBD1	once	TRBV7-8	TRBJ1-2	TGTGCCAGCAGCTCGGGACAGGGGGGGTTTGGCTACACCTTC	CASSSGQGGFGYTF
TRBD2	NA	TRBV30	TRBJ2-7	TGTGCCTGGAGCGCCTGGGGGGGGTGGAACTTC	CAWSAWGGWNF
NA	NA	TRBV5-6	TRBJ2-3	TGTGCCAGCAGCACCGACATGGGAGGTGTAGATACGCAGTATTTT	CASSTDMGGVDTQYF
TRBD1	once	TRBV13	TRBJ1-1	TGTGCCAGCAGCCGACAGGGGGGGTGGGCTTTCTTT	CASSRQGGWAFF
TRBD1	many	TRBV6-2/TRBV6-3	TRBJ2-7	TGTGCCAGCAGTAAATGGGGGACAGACTCCTACGAGCAGTACTTC	CASSKWGTDSYEQYF
NA	NA	TRBV5-1	TRBJ1-4	TGCGCCAGCAGCTTGGGTCAGGGGAATGAAAAACTGTTTTTT	CASSLGQGNEKLFF
NA	NA	TRBV18	TRBJ2-7	TGTGCCAGCTCACCCACGACAAGCTACGAGCAGTACTTC	CASSPTTSYEQYF
TRBD1	NA	TRBV9	TRBJ1-2	TGTGCCAGCAGCTTGGGACAGGGGGCGATGAATGGCTACACCTTC	CASSLGQGAMNGYTF
NA	NA	TRBV19	TRBJ1-2	TGTGCCAGTAGTAGAAACCAGGAGGGGCCAAACTATGGCTACACCTTC	CASSRNQEGPNYGYTF
NA	once	TRBV9	TRBJ2-7	TGTGCCAGCAGCGTAGGTGAGGTCCACGAGCAGTACTTC	CASSVGEVHEQYF
TRBD1	few	TRBV7-9	TRBJ1-2	TGTGCCAGCAGCTCCGGGACAGACTATGGCTACACCTTC	CASSSGTDYGYTF
NA	NA	TRBV2	TRBJ2-2	TGTGCCAGCAGTGTCCCCCCCGCGACCGGGGAGCTGTTTTTT	CASSVPPATGELFF
NA	NA	TRBV7-8	TRBJ2-1	TGTGCCAGCAGCTTAGTTGGGGTTGGGAGTGAGCAGTTCTTC	CASSLVGVGSEQFF
NA	NA	TRBV12-3/TRBV12-4	TRBJ1-2	TGTGCCAGCAGTTTCCGCAGGGTGGGAGGCTACACCTTC	CASSFRRVGGYTF
NA	few	TRBV6-5	TRBJ2-5	TGTGCCTGCAAGCGGGAAGAGACCCAGTACTTC	CACKREETQYF
TRBD2	few	TRBV5-4	TRBJ2-1	TGTGCCAGCAGCTCACCCGGCGTACTTAGCGGGGGGGCATCTAACCTCTTC	CASSSPGVLSGGASNLF
NA	NA	TRBV6-6	TRBJ1-3	TGTGCCAGCAGTTCCGACTATGGGGACACCATATATTTT	CASSSDYGDTIYF
NA	NA	TRBV9	TRBJ1-6	TGTGCCAGCAGCGTAGTAGATTCACCCCTCCACTTT	CASSVVDSPLHF
NA	NA	TRBV18	TRBJ2-5	TGTGCCAGCTCACCGCAGGGAGGAGAGACCCAGTACTTC	CASSPQGGETQYF
TRBD2	NA	TRBV24-1	TRBJ2-1	TGTGCCACCAGTGCGGGAGGCGGGGACAATGAGCAGTTCTTC	CATSAGGGDNEQFF
NA	NA	TRBV14	TRBJ1-2	TGTGCCAGCAGCCAAGAGGGGGCCTGGGGAGGCTACACCTTC	CASSQEGAWGGYTF
TRBD1	NA	TRBV19	TRBJ1-4	TGTGCCAGTAGTACACTGACAGGGGCCGACGAAAAACTGTTTTTT	CASSTLTGADEKLFF
TRBD1	NA	TRBV9	TRBJ2-3	TGTGCCAGCAGCGTAGGGCCGGGACAGGGACGGGATACGCAGTATTTT	CASSVGPGQGRDTQYF
TRBD1	NA	TRBV7-6	TRBJ2-5	TGTGCCAGCAGCTTAGGGTACTTCAGGACAGGGGTTAGGGAGACCCAGTACTTC	CASSLGYFRTGVRETQYF
TRBD1	once	TRBV10-2	TRBJ2-1	TGCGCCAGCGCATGGGACAGCAACAATGAGCAGTTCTTC	CASAWDSNNEQFF
NA	NA	TRBV5-4	TRBJ1-4	TGTGCCAGCACCACGGGGCGCGGGGCTAATGAAAAACTGTTTTTT	CASTTGRGANEKLFF
NA	NA	TRBV19	TRBJ1-3	TGTGCCACTACGAGTCTATCTGGAAACACCATATATTTT	CATTSLSGNTIYF
TRBD1	NA	TRBV10-2	TRBJ1-5	TGCGCCAGCAGTGAACAGGGGGTTCAGCCCCAGCATTTT	CASSEQGVQPQHF
TRBD1	NA	TRBV19	TRBJ1-4	TGTGCCAGTACCTTACAGGGGGCGGCTAATGAAAAACTGTTTTTT	CASTLQGAANEKLFF
NA	NA	TRBV21-1	TRBJ2-1	TGTGCCAGCAGCGCACACAGGCTAACCTCCTACAATGAGCAGTTCTTC	CASSAHRLTSYNEQFF
NA	NA	TRBV20-1	TRBJ1-2	TGCAGTGCTAGTGTAGACCCGCTAGGCTATGGCTACACCTTC	CSASVDPLGYGYTF
TRBD1	NA	TRBV27	TRBJ1-6	TGTGCCAGCAGCCCGGCGGGACAGGGTAGGTCACCCCTCCACTTT	CASSPAGQGRSPLHF
NA	NA	TRBV11-2	TRBJ2-1	TGTGCCAGCAGCTCCGACAGATACAATGAGCAGTTCTTC	CASSSDRYNEQFF
NA	NA	TRBV10-3	TRBJ1-2	TGTGCCATTGCGGGATCCGAGGAGGGCTACACCTTC	CAIAGSEEGYTF
NA	few	TRBV9	TRBJ2-1	TGTGCCAGCAGCGCTTCTCAGGGGCATGAGCAGTTCTTC	CASSASQGHEQFF
TRBD1	NA	TRBV19	TRBJ1-2	TGTGCCAGTAGTATGTTAGGGGACAGGTTTGTCTATGGCTACACCTTC	CASSMLGDRFVYGYTF
NA	NA	TRBV6-5	TRBJ1-2	TGTGCCAGCAGTTACTCAGGGGCCTACGGCTACACCTTC	CASSYSGAYGYTF
NA	NA	TRBV7-6	TRBJ1-3	TGTGCCAGCAGCGCATATACAGGGACTGGAAACACCATATATTTT	CASSAYTGTGNTIYF
NA	NA	TRBV12-3/TRBV12-4	TRBJ1-6	TGTGCCAGCAGTTTCCGGGGGGGCTCACCCCTCCACTTT	CASSFRGGSPLHF
NA	NA	TRBV19	TRBJ1-5	TGTGCCAGTAGTATCGGGGGGGGGACCCTTGGCAATCAGCCCCAGCATTTT	CASSIGGGTLGNQPQHF
NA	NA	TRBV28	TRBJ1-5	TGTGCCAGCACTTTACGAGGCAATCAGCCCCAGCATTTT	CASTLRGNQPQHF